This entry features one T cell receptor beta chain sequence. Its antigen is unknown. The sample belongs to a study of cytomegalovirus exposure and HLA in healthy donors. Germline V lookup: CDR1 SGDLS, CDR2 YYNGEE. V shed 0 bases, J shed 9 bases, and the junction held 16 bases outside the gene matches. The CDR3 length is 18 residues. Study results and limitations: Later analysis demonstrated an association between a missense DCLRE1C variant and TCR beta V- and J-gene trimming.

The PCR was carried out with 60 Vbeta primers and 13 Jbeta primers. Clones were sequenced by immunoSEQ multiplex PCR, and TCRdb holds only the in-frame ones, with some missing. This repertoire shows approximately 160,000 clones, approximately 79% found once; its top ten account for about 0.66%. The sample consisted of PBMCs. The V and J genes are TRBV9 and TRBJ2-1; TRBD2 agrees at 9 bases. This TCR came from a male donor in good health and CMV-seronegative. The chain's CDR3 is CASSVEEAGGYVMREQFF. CDR3 in DNA: TGTGCCAGCAGCGTAGAGGAAGCGGGGGGCTACGTCATGCGTGAGCAGTTCTTC.